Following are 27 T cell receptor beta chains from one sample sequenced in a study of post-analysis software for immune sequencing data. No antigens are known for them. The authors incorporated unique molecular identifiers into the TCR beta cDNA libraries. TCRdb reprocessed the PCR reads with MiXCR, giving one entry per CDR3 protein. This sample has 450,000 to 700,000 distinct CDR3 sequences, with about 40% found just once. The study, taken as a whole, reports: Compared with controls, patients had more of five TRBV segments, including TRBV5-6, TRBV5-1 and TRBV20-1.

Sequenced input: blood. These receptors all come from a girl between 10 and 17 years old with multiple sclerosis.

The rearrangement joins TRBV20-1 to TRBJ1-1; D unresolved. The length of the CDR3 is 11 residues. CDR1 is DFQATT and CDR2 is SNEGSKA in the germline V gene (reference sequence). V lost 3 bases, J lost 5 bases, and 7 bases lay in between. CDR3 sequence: CSASPGTEAFF. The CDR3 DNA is TGCAGTGCTAGTCCCGGGACTGAAGCTTTCTTT.

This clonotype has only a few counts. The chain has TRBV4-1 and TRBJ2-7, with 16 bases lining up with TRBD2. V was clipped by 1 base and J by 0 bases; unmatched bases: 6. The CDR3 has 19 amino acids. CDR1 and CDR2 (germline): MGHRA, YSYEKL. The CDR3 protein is CASSQGPGLAGGSSYEQYF. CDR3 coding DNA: TGCGCCAGCAGCCAAGGTCCGGGACTAGCGGGAGGGAGCTCCTACGAGCAGTACTTC.

The CDR3 region is CASSFRTTGGKYEQYF. The DNA of the CDR3 is TGCGCCAGCAGCTTTCGAACGACAGGGGGCAAATACGAGCAGTACTTC. V and J are TRBV5-1 and TRBJ2-7; 10 nucleotides line up with TRBD1. Trimming took 2 bases from V and 4 from J; bases not matched to a gene: 9. The CDR3 consists of 16 residues. In germline, CDR1 is SGHRS, CDR2 YFSETQ.

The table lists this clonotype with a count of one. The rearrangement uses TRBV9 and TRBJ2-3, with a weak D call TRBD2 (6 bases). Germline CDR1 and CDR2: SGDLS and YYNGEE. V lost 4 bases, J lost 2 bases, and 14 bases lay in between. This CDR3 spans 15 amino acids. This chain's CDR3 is CASSFLGTVTDTQYF. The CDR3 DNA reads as TGTGCCAGCAGCTTCCTTGGGACTGTCACAGATACGCAGTATTTT.

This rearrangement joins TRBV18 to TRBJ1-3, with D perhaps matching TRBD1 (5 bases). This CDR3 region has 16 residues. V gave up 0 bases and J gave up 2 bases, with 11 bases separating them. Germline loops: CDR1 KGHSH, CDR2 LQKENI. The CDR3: CASSPPVGDPGNTIYF. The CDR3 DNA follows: TGTGCCAGCTCACCACCGGTAGGGGATCCTGGAAACACCATATATTTT. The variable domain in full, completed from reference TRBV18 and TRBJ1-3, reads NAGVMQNPRHLVRRRGQEARLRCSPMKGHSHVYWYRQLPEEGLKFMVYLQKENIIDESGMPKERFSAEFPKEGPSILRIQQVVRGDSAAYFCASSPPVGDPGNTIYFGEGSWLTVV.

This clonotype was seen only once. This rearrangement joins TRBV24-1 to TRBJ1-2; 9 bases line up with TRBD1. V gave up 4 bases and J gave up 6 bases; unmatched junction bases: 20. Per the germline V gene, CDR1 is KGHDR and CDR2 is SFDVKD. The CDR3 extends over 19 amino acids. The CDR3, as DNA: TGTGCCACCAGTGACTCCGGGACAGGGCTAATGTTCCCAAGTAATGGCTACACCTTC. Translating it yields CATSDSGTGLMFPSNGYTF.

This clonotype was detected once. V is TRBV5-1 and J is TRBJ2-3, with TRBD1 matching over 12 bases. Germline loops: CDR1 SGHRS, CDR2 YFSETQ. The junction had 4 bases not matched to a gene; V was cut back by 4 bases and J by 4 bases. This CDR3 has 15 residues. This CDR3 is CASSTGQGAPDTQYF. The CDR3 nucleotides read TGCGCCAGCAGCACGGGACAGGGGGCCCCAGATACGCAGTATTTT.

CDR3 in DNA: TGCAGCGTTGAAGATGTGGCAAAGGATGGCTACACCTTC. This translates into CSVEDVAKDGYTF. The J gene is TRBJ1-2, the V gene TRBV29-1; D gene uncertain. The CDR3 extends over 13 amino acids. Germline CDR1 reads SQVTM; CDR2 reads ANQGSEA. V lost 0 bases and J lost 6, with 11 bases in between.

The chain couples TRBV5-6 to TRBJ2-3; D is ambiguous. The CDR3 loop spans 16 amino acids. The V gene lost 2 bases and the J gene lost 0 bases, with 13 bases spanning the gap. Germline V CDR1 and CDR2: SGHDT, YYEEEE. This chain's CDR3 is CASSFTAVTSTDTQYF. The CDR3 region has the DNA TGTGCCAGCAGCTTTACGGCAGTCACTAGCACAGATACGCAGTATTTT.

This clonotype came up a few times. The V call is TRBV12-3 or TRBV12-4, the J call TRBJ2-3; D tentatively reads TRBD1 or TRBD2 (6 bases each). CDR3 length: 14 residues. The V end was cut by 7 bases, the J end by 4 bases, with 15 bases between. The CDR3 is CASTIGGSADTQYF. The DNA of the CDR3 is TGTGCCAGCACCATAGGGGGGAGCGCAGATACGCAGTATTTT.

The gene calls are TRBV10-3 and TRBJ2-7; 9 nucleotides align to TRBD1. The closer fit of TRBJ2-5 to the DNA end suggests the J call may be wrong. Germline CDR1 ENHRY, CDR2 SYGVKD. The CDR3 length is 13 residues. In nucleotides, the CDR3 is TGTGCCATCAGCCGGGACAGGGAAGAGACCCAGTACTTC. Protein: CAISRDREETQYF.

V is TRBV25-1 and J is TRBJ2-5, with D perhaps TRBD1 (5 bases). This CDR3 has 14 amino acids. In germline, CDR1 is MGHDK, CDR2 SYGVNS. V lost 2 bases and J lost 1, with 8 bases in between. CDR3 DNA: TGTGCCAGCAGTGAAAATCAGGGCCAAGAGACCCAGTACTTC. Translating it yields CASSENQGQETQYF.

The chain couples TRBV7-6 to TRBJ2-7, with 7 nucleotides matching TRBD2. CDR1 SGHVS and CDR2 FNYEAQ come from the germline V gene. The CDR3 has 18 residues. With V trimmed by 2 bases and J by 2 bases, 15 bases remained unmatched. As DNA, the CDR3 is TGTGCCAGCAGCTTAAAGCATGCGGGAGTTCCCAATACCTACGAGCAGTACTTC. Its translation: CASSLKHAGVPNTYEQYF.

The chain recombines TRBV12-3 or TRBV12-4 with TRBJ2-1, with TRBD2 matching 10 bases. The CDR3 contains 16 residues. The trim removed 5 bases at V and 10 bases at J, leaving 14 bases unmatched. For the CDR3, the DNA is TGTGCCAGCAGTCCCCTTAGTCTAGCGGGAGTTGGCGAGCAGTTCTTC. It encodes CASSPLSLAGVGEQFF.

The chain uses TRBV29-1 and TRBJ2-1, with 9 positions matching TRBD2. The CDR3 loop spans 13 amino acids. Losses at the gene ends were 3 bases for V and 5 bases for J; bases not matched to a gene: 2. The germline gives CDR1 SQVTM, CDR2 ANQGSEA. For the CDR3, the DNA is TGCAGCGTTGAGGCTAGCGGGAACAATGAGCAGTTCTTC. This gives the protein CSVEASGNNEQFF.

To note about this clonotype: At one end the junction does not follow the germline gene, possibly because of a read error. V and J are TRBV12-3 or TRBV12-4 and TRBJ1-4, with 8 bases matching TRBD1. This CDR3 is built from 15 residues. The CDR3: CASSSQGAVSRKRFF. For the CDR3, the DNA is TGTGCCAGCAGTTCCCAGGGGGCGGTTTCTCGAAAACGGTTTTTT.

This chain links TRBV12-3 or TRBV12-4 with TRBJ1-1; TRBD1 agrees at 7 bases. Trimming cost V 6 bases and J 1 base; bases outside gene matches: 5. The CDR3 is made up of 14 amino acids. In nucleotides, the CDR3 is TGTGCCAGCAGCATACAGGGGTCGAACACTGAAGCTTTCTTT. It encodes CASSIQGSNTEAFF.

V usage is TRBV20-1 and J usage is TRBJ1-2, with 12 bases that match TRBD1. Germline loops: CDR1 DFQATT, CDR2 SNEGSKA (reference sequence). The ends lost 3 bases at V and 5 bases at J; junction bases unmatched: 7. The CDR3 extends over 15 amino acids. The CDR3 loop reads CSARNPGQGAYGYTF. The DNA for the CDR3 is TGCAGTGCTAGGAACCCGGGACAGGGGGCATATGGCTACACCTTC.

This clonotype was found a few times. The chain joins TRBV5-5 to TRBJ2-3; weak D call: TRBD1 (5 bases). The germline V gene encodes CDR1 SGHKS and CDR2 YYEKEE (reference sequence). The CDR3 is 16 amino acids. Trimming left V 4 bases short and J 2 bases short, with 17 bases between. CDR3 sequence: CASSRLQDLLTDTQYF. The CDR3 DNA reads TGTGCCAGCAGCCGCCTACAGGACCTTCTCACAGATACGCAGTATTTT.

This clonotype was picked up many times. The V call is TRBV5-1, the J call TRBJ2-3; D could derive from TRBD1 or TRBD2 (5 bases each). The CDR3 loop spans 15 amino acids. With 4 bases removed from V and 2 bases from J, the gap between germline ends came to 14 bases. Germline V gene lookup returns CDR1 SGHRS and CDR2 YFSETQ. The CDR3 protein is CASSRDGANTDTQYF. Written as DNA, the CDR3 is TGCGCCAGCAGCCGCGACGGGGCCAACACAGATACGCAGTATTTT.

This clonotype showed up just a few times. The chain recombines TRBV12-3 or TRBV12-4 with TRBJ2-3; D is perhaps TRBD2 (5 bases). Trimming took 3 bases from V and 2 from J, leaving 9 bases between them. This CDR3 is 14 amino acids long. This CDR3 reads CASSFSGNTDTQYF. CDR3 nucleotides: TGTGCCAGCAGTTTCTCCGGGAACACAGATACGCAGTATTTT.

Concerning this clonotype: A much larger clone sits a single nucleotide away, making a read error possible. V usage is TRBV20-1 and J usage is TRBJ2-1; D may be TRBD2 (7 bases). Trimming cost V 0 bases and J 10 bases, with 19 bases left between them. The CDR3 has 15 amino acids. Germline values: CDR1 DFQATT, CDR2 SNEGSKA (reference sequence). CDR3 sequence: CSARDGAGAPYEQFF. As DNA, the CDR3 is TGCAGTGCTAGAGATGGCGCGGGGGCCCCCTACGAGCAGTTCTTC.

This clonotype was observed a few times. The CDR3 bases are TGTGCCAGCACCACAGGGGCCTCCTACAATGAGCAGTTCTTC. Its protein product is CASTTGASYNEQFF. The chain joins TRBV3-1 to TRBJ2-1; 7 bases align to TRBD1. CDR1 LGHDT and CDR2 YNNKEL come from the germline V gene (reference sequence). This CDR3 region has 14 residues. The ends lost 7 bases at V and 0 bases at J; junction bases unmatched: 3.

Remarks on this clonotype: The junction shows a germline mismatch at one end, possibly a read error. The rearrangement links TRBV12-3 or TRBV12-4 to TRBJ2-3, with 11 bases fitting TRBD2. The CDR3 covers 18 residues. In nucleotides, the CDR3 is TGTGCCGGCAGCAGATTTTCCGGGACTAGCGGAAGCACAGATACGCAGTATTTT. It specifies CAGSRFSGTSGSTDTQYF.

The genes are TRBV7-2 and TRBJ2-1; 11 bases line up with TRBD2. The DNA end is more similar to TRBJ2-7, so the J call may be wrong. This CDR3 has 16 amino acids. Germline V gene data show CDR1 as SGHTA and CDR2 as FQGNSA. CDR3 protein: CASSLTGTSGYNEQYF. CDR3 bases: TGTGCCAGCAGCTTAACCGGGACTAGCGGCTACAATGAGCAGTACTTC.

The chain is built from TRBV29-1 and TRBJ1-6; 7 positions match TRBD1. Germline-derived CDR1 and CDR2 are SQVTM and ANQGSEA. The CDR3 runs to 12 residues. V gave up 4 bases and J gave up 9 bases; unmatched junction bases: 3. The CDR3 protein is CSVGHRGSPLHF. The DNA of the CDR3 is TGCAGCGTTGGTCACAGGGGTTCACCCCTCCACTTT.

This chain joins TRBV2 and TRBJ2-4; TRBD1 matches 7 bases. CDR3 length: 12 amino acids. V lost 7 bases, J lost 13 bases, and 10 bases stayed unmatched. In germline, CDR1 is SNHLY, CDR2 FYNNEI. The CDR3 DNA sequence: TGTGCCAGCACGAAGACAGGGTGGGAGCAGTACTTC. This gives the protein CASTKTGWEQYF.